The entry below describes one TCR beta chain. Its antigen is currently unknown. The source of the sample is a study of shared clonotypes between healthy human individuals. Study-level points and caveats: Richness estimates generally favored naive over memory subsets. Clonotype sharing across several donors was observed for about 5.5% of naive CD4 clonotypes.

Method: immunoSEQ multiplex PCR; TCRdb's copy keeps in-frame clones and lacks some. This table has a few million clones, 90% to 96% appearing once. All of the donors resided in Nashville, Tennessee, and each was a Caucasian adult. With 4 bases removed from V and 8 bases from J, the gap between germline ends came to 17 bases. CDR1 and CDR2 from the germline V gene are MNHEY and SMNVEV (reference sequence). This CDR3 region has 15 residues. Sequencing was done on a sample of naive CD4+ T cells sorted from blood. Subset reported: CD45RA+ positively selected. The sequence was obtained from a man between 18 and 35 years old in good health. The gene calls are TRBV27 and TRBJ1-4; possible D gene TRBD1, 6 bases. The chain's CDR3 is CASSYGNRDGEKLFF. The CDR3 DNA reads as TGTGCCAGCAGTTATGGGAACAGGGACGGGGAAAAACTGTTTTTT.